These 24 T cell receptor beta chains were all obtained from the same sample, sequenced in a study of T-cell memory formation after mild COVID-19. One entry per CDR3 protein, called by TCRdb with MiXCR from the 5' RACE reads. The profile shows about 140,000 distinct CDR3 sequences, 11% to 15% of them singletons. The sequenced sample was PBMCs or a T cell subset sorted from them (not recorded which). The receptors derive from an adult woman who had mild COVID-19 (a few samples of this study predate the infection). Cell type and time point are not known.

This clonotype turned up a few times. This chain joins TRBV19 and TRBJ2-1; tentatively, D is TRBD2 (5 bases). Germline V gene data show CDR1 as LNHDA and CDR2 as SQIVND (reference sequence). Trimming stripped 5 bases from V and 10 bases from J, with 15 bases between. The CDR3 spans 13 residues. CDR3 sequence (DNA): TGTGCCAGTAGTTTTTCGGGGTTGGAAGAGCAGTTCTTC. Encoded protein: CASSFSGLEEQFF.

The chain links TRBV25-1 to TRBJ2-7, with a tentative D call TRBD2 (5 bases). Germline V gene data show CDR1 as MGHDK and CDR2 as SYGVNS. Trimming shortened V by 1 base and J by 0 bases, and 7 bases separated the two germline ends. This CDR3 contains 14 residues. The CDR3 sequence: CASSEWGDSYEQYF. CDR3 bases: TGTGCCAGCAGTGAATGGGGAGACTCCTACGAGCAGTACTTC.

This clonotype was detected only a few times. The V call is TRBV10-3, the J call TRBJ2-1; perhaps TRBD2 as D (6 bases). The CDR3 has 14 residues. CDR1 and CDR2 from the germline V gene are ENHRY and SYGVKD. V was clipped by 0 bases and J by 5 bases, with 8 bases between them. The CDR3, as DNA: TGTGCCATCAGTGAGTCGGAGGGACACAATGAGCAGTTCTTC. Translating gives CAISESEGHNEQFF.

As to this clonotype: The junction differs from germline at one of its ends, possibly a read error. This rearrangement joins TRBV4-3 to TRBJ2-1, with 10 positions matching TRBD1. Germline CDR1 is LGHNA and CDR2 is YSLEER. The CDR3 consists of 15 residues. The CDR3 sequence: CDSSQGQGEAYEQFF. CDR3 sequence (DNA): TGCGACAGCAGCCAAGGACAGGGGGAAGCCTATGAGCAGTTCTTC.

This clonotype was counted only a few times. The rearrangement links TRBV12-3 or TRBV12-4 to TRBJ2-7; D is ambiguous. Between the trimmed V and J ends, which lost 5 bases and 6 bases, there was a span of 11 bases. This CDR3 contains 12 residues. The CDR3 reads CASSVGTFEQYF. CDR3 DNA sequence: TGTGCCAGCAGTGTGGGTACGTTCGAGCAGTACTTC.

The V gene is TRBV7-9, the J gene TRBJ2-2; the D call may be TRBD1 or TRBD2 (6 bases each). This CDR3 comprises 14 residues. The germline gives CDR1 SEHNR, CDR2 FQNEAQ (reference sequence). V was clipped by 3 bases and J by 5 bases, with 10 bases between them. The CDR3 region is CASSFLGGTGELFF. As DNA, the CDR3 is TGTGCCAGCAGCTTCCTAGGGGGGACCGGGGAGCTGTTTTTT. Supplemented by reference TRBV7-9 and TRBJ2-2, the full variable domain reads DTGVSQNPRHKITKRGQNVTFRCDPISEHNRLYWYRQTLGQGPEFLTYFQNEAQLEKSRLLSDRFSAERPKGSFSTLEIQRTEQGDSAMYLCASSFLGGTGELFFGEGSRLTVL.

The chain uses TRBV10-3 and TRBJ1-1; no reliable D call. The CDR3 contains 17 residues. The V gene lost 0 bases and the J gene lost 3 bases, with 17 bases spanning the gap. The V gene's germline CDR1 is ENHRY and CDR2 SYGVKD. The CDR3 region has the DNA TGTGCCATCAGTGAGTCGTGGGAGGGCTGGGGATACACTGAAGCTTTCTTT. It translates to CAISESWEGWGYTEAFF.

A few counts support this clonotype. This chain uses TRBV28 with TRBJ2-1; D may match TRBD1 or TRBD2 (5 bases each). In germline, CDR1 is MDHEN, CDR2 SYDVKM. The germline V and J ends were trimmed by 6 bases and 0 bases, with 12 bases remaining between them. The CDR3 is 15 amino acids. The chain's CDR3 is CASSLGAISYNEQFF. CDR3 bases: TGTGCCAGCAGCCTCGGGGCTATCTCCTACAATGAGCAGTTCTTC.

The genes are TRBV20-1 and TRBJ1-2, with no clear D. The CDR3 loop spans 9 amino acids. V was trimmed by 5 bases and J by 4 bases, leaving 2 bases between them. The V gene's germline CDR1 is DFQATT and CDR2 SNEGSKA (reference sequence). The CDR3 sequence is CSAPYGYTF. DNA of the CDR3: TGCAGTGCTCCCTATGGCTACACCTTC.

The gene calls are TRBV6-5 and TRBJ1-1; possible D gene TRBD1, 5 bases. CDR3 size: 14 residues. CDR1 is MNHEY and CDR2 is SVGAGI in the germline V gene. Trimming took off 2 bases at V and 0 bases at J, with 7 bases between the two ends. The CDR3 sequence: CASSYEGMNTEAFF. As DNA, the CDR3 is TGTGCCAGCAGTTACGAGGGGATGAACACTGAAGCTTTCTTT.

This clonotype has only a few counts. V gene TRBV19 combines with J gene TRBJ1-2, with D maybe TRBD1 (6 bases). From germline, CDR1 is LNHDA and CDR2 SQIVND (reference sequence). V was clipped by 3 bases and J by 6 bases, with 14 bases between them. This CDR3 region has 14 residues. This CDR3 reads CASSMGHRWDGYTF. The CDR3 region has the DNA TGTGCCAGTAGTATGGGACACCGCTGGGATGGCTACACCTTC.

This clonotype has only a few counts. The chain combines TRBV9 with TRBJ2-3; D may be TRBD1 (6 bases). From germline, CDR1 is SGDLS and CDR2 YYNGEE. Trimming pared 2 bases from V and 4 bases from J, leaving 14 bases between. The CDR3 contains 15 residues. CDR3 amino acids: CASSVQGTVSDTQYF. The CDR3 DNA reads TGTGCCAGCAGCGTCCAGGGGACCGTTTCAGATACGCAGTATTTT.

The J gene is TRBJ1-5, the V gene TRBV5-1; 8 nucleotides agree with TRBD1. This CDR3 is 18 amino acids long. Trimming removed 7 bases from V and 2 bases from J; junction bases left unmatched: 17. Germline V gene sequence: CDR1 SGHRS, CDR2 YFSETQ. The CDR3 region has the DNA TGCGCCAGCGGCCCGGGACAGGCCATTGTAAGCGGCAATCAGCCCCAGCATTTT. This encodes CASGPGQAIVSGNQPQHF.

This clonotype was observed a few times. This sequence joins TRBV7-3 and TRBJ2-5; 12 nucleotides agree with TRBD2. Germline CDR1 is SGHTA and CDR2 is FQGTGA. The CDR3 loop spans 16 amino acids. V lost 5 bases and J lost 2; bases outside the gene matches: 6. The DNA of the CDR3 is TGTGCCAGCAGCCCGCTAGCGGGGGGGGATCAAGAGACCCAGTACTTC. Translating gives CASSPLAGGDQETQYF.

The chain joins TRBV7-9 to TRBJ1-6; perhaps TRBD1 as D (5 bases). Germline assignment: CDR1 SEHNR and CDR2 FQNEAQ (reference sequence). The V end was cut by 5 bases, the J end by 9 bases, with 17 bases between. The CDR3 contains 15 residues. CDR3 in amino acids: CASSNRQSTASPLHF. The CDR3 DNA sequence: TGTGCCAGCAGCAATCGACAGTCCACGGCTTCACCCCTCCACTTT.

J is TRBJ1-4 and V is TRBV6-5; 8 positions agree with TRBD1. CDR3 length equals 16 residues. V was pared by 4 bases and J by 4 bases, with 8 bases of the junction left unmatched. CDR1 and CDR2 (germline): MNHEY, SVGAGI. The CDR3 DNA reads TGTGCCAGCAGTTTCCTCCCGGGACAGGTTAATGAAAAACTGTTTTTT. It encodes CASSFLPGQVNEKLFF.

The chain combines TRBV6-6 with TRBJ2-7; D unclear. V gave up 2 bases and J gave up 3 bases, with 8 bases separating them. Germline V gene data show CDR1 as MNHNY and CDR2 as SVGAGI (reference sequence). This CDR3 is 13 amino acids long. The CDR3 DNA reads as TGTGCCAGCAGTTACATTGTGGGCTACGAGCAGTACTTC. Amino acids: CASSYIVGYEQYF.

This chain joins TRBV4-3 and TRBJ2-1; 12 positions match TRBD2. The CDR3 extends over 15 amino acids. The germline V gene encodes CDR1 LGHNA and CDR2 YSLEER. V shed 1 base and J 7 bases; nucleotides not matched to a gene: 2. CDR3 region: CASSQGTSGINEQFF. The CDR3 DNA sequence: TGCGCCAGCAGCCAAGGGACTAGCGGGATTAATGAGCAGTTCTTC.

This clonotype showed up just a few times. The gene calls are TRBV6-5 and TRBJ2-5; 10 positions match TRBD1. V lost 2 bases to trimming and J lost 2 bases; unmatched junction nucleotides: 5. CDR1 is MNHEY, CDR2 SVGAGI, per germline. The CDR3 runs to 16 residues. CDR3 nucleotide sequence: TGTGCCAGCAGTTACAGGGACAGGGGATGGCAAGAGACCCAGTACTTC. Amino acids: CASSYRDRGWQETQYF.

This clonotype was counted between two and nine times. The chain couples TRBV4-3 to TRBJ1-1; D is ambiguous. The CDR3 totals 17 residues. CDR1 and CDR2 (germline): LGHNA, YSLEER. V shed 0 bases and J shed 5 bases, with 19 bases lying between them. CDR3 residues: CASSQDFAGPTGTEAFF. The CDR3 nucleotides read TGCGCCAGCAGCCAAGATTTTGCAGGCCCAACTGGGACTGAAGCTTTCTTT.

The chain links TRBV5-1 to TRBJ1-1; D is unresolved. CDR3 length equals 14 residues. Germline values: CDR1 SGHRS, CDR2 YFSETQ. V lost 0 bases to trimming and J lost 3 bases, with 9 bases between them. The CDR3 here is CASSLEGGDTEAFF. The CDR3 DNA reads as TGCGCCAGCAGCTTGGAAGGCGGGGACACTGAAGCTTTCTTT.

This chain links TRBV15 with TRBJ2-2; no clear D gene. Trimming shortened V by 0 bases and J by 0 bases, and 8 bases separated the two germline ends. The CDR3 covers 16 residues. From germline, CDR1 is LNHNV and CDR2 YYDKDF (reference sequence). This chain's CDR3 is CATSRDQSTNTGELFF. CDR3 coding DNA: TGTGCCACCAGCAGAGATCAGAGTACGAACACCGGGGAGCTGTTTTTT.

This clonotype was recorded a few times. The chain combines TRBV6-5 with TRBJ2-1; 9 bases are shared with TRBD2. V lost 8 bases, J lost 4 bases, and 9 bases stayed unmatched. The CDR3 covers 15 residues. Germline-derived CDR1 and CDR2 are MNHEY and SVGAGI. The CDR3 bases are TGTGCCAGCTCGGCCCTAGCGGGGCCGTACAATGAGCAGTTCTTC. Encoded protein: CASSALAGPYNEQFF.

There are a few counts of this clonotype. The genes are TRBV9 and TRBJ1-2; no definite D call. Trimming took off 3 bases at V and 5 bases at J, with 14 bases between the two ends. Germline CDR1 SGDLS, CDR2 YYNGEE. This CDR3 comprises 14 residues. The CDR3 coding sequence is TGTGCCAGCAGCGCCCGGGATAGGAAATATGGCTACACCTTC. Protein: CASSARDRKYGYTF. The variable domain in full, with the rest retrieved from reference TRBV9 and TRBJ1-2, is DSGVTQTPKHLITATGQRVTLRCSPRSGDLSVYWYQQSLDQGLQFLIQYYNGEERAKGNILERFSAQQFPDLHSELNLSSLELGDSALYFCASSARDRKYGYTFGSGTRLTVV.